This TCR beta chain was identified during a study of a mutant IDH1 vaccine in newly diagnosed glioma. Deletions cut 1 base from V and 1 base from J, with 7 bases between. The CDR3 totals 14 residues. Looked up from germline, CDR1 is MGHRA and CDR2 is YSYEKL. TCRdb's table, derived via immunoSEQ multiplex PCR, lists solely in-frame clones and lacks some. This repertoire shows about 27,000 clones, 83% found once; its top ten account for 25% to 35%. Time point denoted: week 35, safety follow-up. Doses comprised 300 ug of mutant IDH1 20-mer peptide each, plus topical imiquimod. Notes on this clone: Its specificity is not known.

The chain uses TRBV4-1 and TRBJ1-2; unclear D gene. Sequenced here: PBMCs, sampled from a glioma patient whose treatment included an IDH1 peptide vaccine. The receptor's source is a man aged 25 to 40 with glioma. The CDR3 here is CASSQGEHNYGYTF. Here the CDR3 DNA reads TGCGCCAGCAGCCAAGGAGAACATAACTATGGCTACACCTTC.